This paragraph reports one T cell receptor beta chain. A few counts support this clonotype. Its binding antigen is unknown. Nothing much larger sits one base from this clone, and base qualities are not available. The source of the sample is a study of human T cells and chemical hapten exposure (TCRdb year 2021). Regarding the research as a whole: For sensitization, 2% DPC in acetone was applied to a roughly 2 cm by roughly 2 cm area of upper inner arm skin. Weekly therapeutic DPC doses were additionally applied to the scalp of patients throughout the approximately 24-week study period. Patch testing on the upper back used Finn chambers containing 0.01% DPC, with scoring done after 6 days according to International Contact Dermatitis Research Group standards. The mostly female patient cohort included alopecia areata with under or over 50% scalp involvement, alopecia totalis and alopecia universalis. Libraries were pooled for sequencing, and per-sample TCR yields varied mainly because of small differences in library volumes within the pool. This study followed changes in the peripheral blood TCR repertoire in vivo during primary and secondary sensitization of alopecia patients to the hapten diphenylcyclopropenone (DPC). Blood samples were taken from patients before sensitization (week 0) and then at 2, 6 and about 24 weeks after DPC sensitization. Under 30 alopecia patients gave blood for TCR sequencing at one to four time points (pre-sensitization, 2, 6 and 24 weeks).

Library preparation employed RACE. For sequencing, a NextSeq 500 was employed. During library preparation, unique molecular identifiers were attached to individual cDNA molecules so that TCRs could be counted quantitatively and reproducibly. Each blood RNA sample was used to sequence both TCR alpha and TCR beta chains. Per the authors' processing: Samples had a median of about 96,000 TCRs, with a range from roughly 23,224 to 700,000. V, J and CDR3 annotation of the TCR reads was carried out using the Decombinator software suite. For the PS versus PT1 abundance plots, all samples were subsampled to the same number of TCRs (28,000). Expanded TCRs were defined as absent before sensitization and observed at least eight times at the 2-week time point. In TCRdb, the public reads were trimmed at Q25 with fastp and aligned with MiXCR, with productive beta chains retained. Rows matching on CDR3 protein sequence are summarized as one entry with the most common DNA and genes. These V and J calls are TCRdb output, not the study's own analysis. The sample records about 120,000 distinct CDR3 sequences, 9% to 14% of which are singletons. Just over 1.4% of the sample goes to the ten largest clones.

The intended sense of this specimen's time point label: patch test 1, 2 weeks after DPC sensitization. According to the study, the label for this sample's treatment or condition signals: therapeutic diphenylcyclopropenone sensitization with weekly scalp DPC. Blood at each patch-test visit was drawn before the patch test was applied. Eligible patients were aged 18 to 70, diagnosed with alopecia, deemed suitable for DPC therapy, and excluded if pregnant. Total RNA was isolated from unfractionated whole blood collected in Tempus Blood RNA tubes. The germline ends are 13 bases apart after V is trimmed by 4 bases and J by 0 bases. Taken from the germline V gene, the CDR1 and CDR2 loops are SGHRS and YFSETQ. Including cysteine and phenylalanine, the CDR3 has 15 amino acids. The read is trimmed to its CDR3 DNA, 45 bases read in frame from base 1. General study outcomes and caveats: DPC sensitization did not change the number of TCRs with a frequency above 1 in 1000, and there was no evidence of changes in global repertoire structure. Expanded TCRs formed significantly more large CDR3 similarity clusters than pre-sensitization or healthy control sets, consistent with antigen-driven responses. All patients had alopecia, a presumed autoimmune disease, so their immune response might differ from that of healthy individuals. A positive correlation was found between the number of PT1 expanded TCRs and patch test score, with significance reached at thresholds 8, 16 and 32 but not 4. Repeated subsampling changed both the strength of the expansion versus patch-test correlation and the threshold at which the correlation became significant.

The chain uses TRBV5-1 and TRBJ1-1; no D gene call is confident. This specimen consisted of whole blood, obtained in connection with sensitization to the hapten diphenylcyclopropenone (DPC). This clonotype was sampled from a woman aged 50 to 60 with alopecia areata. Some clones in this sample may be carry-over from other donors' samples. At the DNA level, the sequence is TGCGCCAGCAGCCCAAGGGAGCGAATGAACACTGAAGCTTTCTTT. Translated, it gives CASSPRERMNTEAFF.